Listed below are T cell receptor beta chains from one sample, sequenced in a study of blood T cell repertoires in COVID-19. Data came from immunoSEQ multiplex PCR; TCRdb stores just in-frame clones and leaves some out. Of around 150,000 clones in the sample, 76% are singletons; the top ten hold more than 3.5%. Sequencing used peripheral blood. Source of these receptors: a woman older than 75 with acute or convalescent COVID-19. Each CDR3 is given with its conserved first and last residue. Fields, in order: clone size, V gene, CDR3 protein. Not every row has a clone size; where given, it reads once, few, many or a size class.

clone size: NA
V gene: TRBV14
CDR3 protein: CASSQGAGEKRGEKLFF

clone size: NA
V gene: TRBV24-1
CDR3 protein: CATSDTDLSTQYF

clone size: NA
V gene: TRBV3-1/TRBV3-2
CDR3 protein: CASSTPGTDTQYF

clone size: NA
V gene: TRBV7-2
CDR3 protein: CASSFRGNEQFF

clone size: NA
V gene: TRBV10-2
CDR3 protein: CASSEFRQGNEAFF

clone size: NA
V gene: TRBV14
CDR3 protein: CASSQVAGALNEQYF

clone size: NA
V gene: TRBV2
CDR3 protein: CASSGEAHQPQHF

clone size: NA
V gene: TRBV12-3/TRBV12-4
CDR3 protein: CASSTTQWQPQHF

clone size: NA
V gene: TRBV25-1
CDR3 protein: CASSETGRKDYGYTF

clone size: NA
V gene: TRBV11-2
CDR3 protein: CASSLESPLAATDTQYF

clone size: NA
V gene: TRBV5-5
CDR3 protein: CASSSLQGPNYGYTF

clone size: NA
V gene: TRBV11-2
CDR3 protein: CASSSSPGGGYEQYF

clone size: few
V gene: TRBV30
CDR3 protein: CAWSTGTGYSARTNSPLHF

clone size: NA
V gene: TRBV14
CDR3 protein: CASSALDTTEAFF

clone size: NA
V gene: TRBV12-3/TRBV12-4
CDR3 protein: CASSFSYNEQFF

clone size: NA
V gene: TRBV7-2
CDR3 protein: CASSFPTDRVGYTF

clone size: NA
V gene: TRBV3-1/TRBV3-2
CDR3 protein: CASSQDGLVAGADTQYF

clone size: NA
V gene: TRBV24-1
CDR3 protein: CATSDGESRPQHF

clone size: NA
V gene: TRBV4-2
CDR3 protein: CASSQDGTGVAGELFF

clone size: NA
V gene: TRBV4-1
CDR3 protein: CASSQDPNLNTGELFF

clone size: NA
V gene: TRBV5-6
CDR3 protein: CASSGRNEKLFF

clone size: once
V gene: TRBV3-1/TRBV3-2
CDR3 protein: CASSQQQGGGYTF